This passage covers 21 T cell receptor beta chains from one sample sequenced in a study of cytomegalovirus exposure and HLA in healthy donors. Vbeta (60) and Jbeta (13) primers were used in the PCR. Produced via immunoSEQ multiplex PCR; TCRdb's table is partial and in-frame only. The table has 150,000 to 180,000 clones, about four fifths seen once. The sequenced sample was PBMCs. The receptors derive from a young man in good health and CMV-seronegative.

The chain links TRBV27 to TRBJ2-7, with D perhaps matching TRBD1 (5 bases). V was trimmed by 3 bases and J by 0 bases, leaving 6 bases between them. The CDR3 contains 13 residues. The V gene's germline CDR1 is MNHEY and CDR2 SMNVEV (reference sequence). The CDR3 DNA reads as TGTGCCAGCAGTTTCAGGGTCTCCTACGAGCAGTACGTC. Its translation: CASSFRVSYEQYV.

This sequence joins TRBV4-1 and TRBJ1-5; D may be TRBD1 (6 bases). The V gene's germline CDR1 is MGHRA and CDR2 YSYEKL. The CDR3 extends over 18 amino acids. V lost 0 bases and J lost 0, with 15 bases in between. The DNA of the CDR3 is TGCGCCAGCAGCCAAGATCCCCACAGGGTGTATAGCAATCAGCCCCAGCATTTT. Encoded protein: CASSQDPHRVYSNQPQHF.

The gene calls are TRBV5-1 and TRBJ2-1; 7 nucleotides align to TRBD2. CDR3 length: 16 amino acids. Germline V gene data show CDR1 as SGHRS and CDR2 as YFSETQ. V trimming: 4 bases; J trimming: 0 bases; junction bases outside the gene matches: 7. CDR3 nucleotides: TGCGCCAGCAGCCCCGGCGGGGGAGACTCCTACAATGAGCAGTTCTTC. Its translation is CASSPGGGDSYNEQFF.

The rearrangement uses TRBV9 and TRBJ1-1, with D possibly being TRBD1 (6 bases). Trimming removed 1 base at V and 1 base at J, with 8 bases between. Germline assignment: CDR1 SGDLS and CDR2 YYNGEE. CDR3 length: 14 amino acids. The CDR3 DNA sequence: TGTGCCAGCAGCGTAACAGGGACGAACACTGAAGCTTTCTTT. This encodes CASSVTGTNTEAFF.

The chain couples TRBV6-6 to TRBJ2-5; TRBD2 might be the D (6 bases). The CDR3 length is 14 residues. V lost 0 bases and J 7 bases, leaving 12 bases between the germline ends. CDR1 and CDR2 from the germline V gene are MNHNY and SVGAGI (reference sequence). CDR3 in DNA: TGTGCCAGCAGTTACTCGGGTAGCGGCTGGACCCAGTACTTC. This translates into CASSYSGSGWTQYF.

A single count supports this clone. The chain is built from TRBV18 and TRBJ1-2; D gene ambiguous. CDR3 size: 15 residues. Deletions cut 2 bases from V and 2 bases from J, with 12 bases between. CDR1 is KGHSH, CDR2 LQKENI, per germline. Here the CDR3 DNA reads TGTGCCAGCTCACCAGGTGCAGGCAACAACTATGGCTACACCTTC. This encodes CASSPGAGNNYGYTF.

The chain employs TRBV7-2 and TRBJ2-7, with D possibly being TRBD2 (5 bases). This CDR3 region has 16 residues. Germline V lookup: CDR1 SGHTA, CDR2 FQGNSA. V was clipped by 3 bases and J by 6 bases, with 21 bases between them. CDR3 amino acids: CASSFPIDGDAGEQYF. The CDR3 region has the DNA TGTGCCAGCAGCTTTCCCATTGACGGGGATGCGGGCGAGCAGTACTTC.

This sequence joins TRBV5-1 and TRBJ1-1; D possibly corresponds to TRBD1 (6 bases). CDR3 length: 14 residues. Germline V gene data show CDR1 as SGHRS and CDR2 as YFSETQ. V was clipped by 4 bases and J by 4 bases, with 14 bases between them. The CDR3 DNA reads TGCGCCAGCAGCCCAGGACAGCCGGCCACTGAAGCTTTCTTT. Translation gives CASSPGQPATEAFF.

CDR3: CASSEGPSTNEKLFF. The CDR3 DNA follows: TGTGCCAGCAGTGAAGGGCCTTCAACTAATGAAAAACTGTTTTTT. V is TRBV6-1 and J is TRBJ1-4; D unclear. From germline, CDR1 is MNHNS and CDR2 SASEGT. The CDR3 consists of 15 residues. The V end lost 1 base, the J end lost 0 bases, and 6 bases lay between the germline ends.

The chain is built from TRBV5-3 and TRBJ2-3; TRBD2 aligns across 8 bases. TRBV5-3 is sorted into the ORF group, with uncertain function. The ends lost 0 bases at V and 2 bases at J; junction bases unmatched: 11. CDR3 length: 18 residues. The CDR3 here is CARSLDPPGGALTDTQYF. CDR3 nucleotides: TGTGCCAGAAGCTTGGACCCTCCGGGGGGGGCCCTCACAGATACGCAGTATTTT.

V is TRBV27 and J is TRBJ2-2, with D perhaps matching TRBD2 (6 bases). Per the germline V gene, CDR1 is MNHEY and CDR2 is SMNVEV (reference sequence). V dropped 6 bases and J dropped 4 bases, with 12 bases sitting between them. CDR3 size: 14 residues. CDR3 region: CASSLDGSTGELFF. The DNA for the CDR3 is TGTGCCAGCAGCCTCGACGGGAGCACCGGGGAGCTGTTTTTT.

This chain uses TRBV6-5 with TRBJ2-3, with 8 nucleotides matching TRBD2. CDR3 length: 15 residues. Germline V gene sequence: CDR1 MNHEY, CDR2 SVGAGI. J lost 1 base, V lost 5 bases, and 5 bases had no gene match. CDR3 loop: CASSRTSSRTDTQYF. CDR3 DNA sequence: TGTGCCAGCAGTCGGACTAGCTCTCGCACAGATACGCAGTATTTT.

The CDR3 is CASSSRGINEQFF. The DNA of the CDR3 is TGTGCCAGCAGCTCTCGCGGTATCAACGAGCAGTTCTTC. The chain links TRBV7-9 to TRBJ2-1; D gene uncertain. The germline V and J ends were trimmed by 4 bases and 10 bases, with 14 bases remaining between them. Germline CDR1 is SEHNR and CDR2 is FQNEAQ (reference sequence). This CDR3 has 13 amino acids.

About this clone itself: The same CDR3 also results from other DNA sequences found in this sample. The CDR3 loop is CASSPSTGNYEQYF. CDR3 nucleotides: TGTGCCAGCTCACCATCAACAGGGAACTACGAGCAGTACTTC. V and J are TRBV18 and TRBJ2-7, with a weak D call TRBD1 (6 bases). Germline assignment: CDR1 KGHSH and CDR2 LQKENI. Trimming took off 2 bases at V and 3 bases at J, with 11 bases between the two ends. This CDR3 contains 14 residues.

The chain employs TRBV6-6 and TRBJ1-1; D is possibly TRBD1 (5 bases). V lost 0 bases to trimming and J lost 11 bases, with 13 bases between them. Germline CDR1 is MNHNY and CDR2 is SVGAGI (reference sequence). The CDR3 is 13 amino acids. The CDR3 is CASSYSGGGLAFF. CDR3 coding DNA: TGTGCCAGCAGTTACTCTGGGGGGGGATTGGCTTTCTTT.

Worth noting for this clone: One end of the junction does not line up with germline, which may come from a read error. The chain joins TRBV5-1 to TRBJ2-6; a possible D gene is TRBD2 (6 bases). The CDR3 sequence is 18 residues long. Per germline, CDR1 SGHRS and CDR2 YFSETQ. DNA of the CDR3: TGCGCCAGCAGGGGGCGTGAGACCACTAGCTCTGGGGCCAACGGCCTGACTTTC. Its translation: CASRGRETTSSGANGLTF.

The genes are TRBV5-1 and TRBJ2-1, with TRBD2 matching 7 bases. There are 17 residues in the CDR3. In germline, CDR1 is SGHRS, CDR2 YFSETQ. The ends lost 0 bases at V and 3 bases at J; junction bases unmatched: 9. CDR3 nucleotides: TGCGCCAGCAGCTTGGCCATGGGAGCGGGGATCTACAATGAGCAGTTCTTC. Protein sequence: CASSLAMGAGIYNEQFF.

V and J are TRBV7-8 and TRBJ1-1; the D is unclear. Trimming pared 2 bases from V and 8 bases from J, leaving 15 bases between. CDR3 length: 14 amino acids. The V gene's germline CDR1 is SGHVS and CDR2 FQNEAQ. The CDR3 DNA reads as TGTGCCAGCAGCTTACAGGACGGTCGGAGGGAAGCTTTCTTT. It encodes CASSLQDGRREAFF.

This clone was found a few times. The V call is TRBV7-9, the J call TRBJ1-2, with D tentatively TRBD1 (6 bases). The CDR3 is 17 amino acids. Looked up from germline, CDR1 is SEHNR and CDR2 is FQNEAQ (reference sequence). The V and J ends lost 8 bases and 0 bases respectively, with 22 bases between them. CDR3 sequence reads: CASLPPDRNPANYGYTF. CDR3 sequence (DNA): TGTGCCAGCCTCCCCCCGGACAGAAACCCAGCTAACTATGGCTACACCTTC.

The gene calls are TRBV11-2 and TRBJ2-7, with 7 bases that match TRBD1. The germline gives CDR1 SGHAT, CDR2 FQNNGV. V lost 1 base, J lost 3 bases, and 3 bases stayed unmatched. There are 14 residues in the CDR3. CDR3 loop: CASSLGTGVYEQYF. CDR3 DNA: TGTGCCAGCAGCTTAGGGACAGGTGTCTACGAGCAGTACTTC.

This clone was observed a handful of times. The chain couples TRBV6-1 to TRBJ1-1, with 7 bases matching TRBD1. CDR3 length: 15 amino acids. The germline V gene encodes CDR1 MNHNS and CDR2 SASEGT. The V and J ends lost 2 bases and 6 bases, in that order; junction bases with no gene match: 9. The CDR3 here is CASSELDGQGAEAFF. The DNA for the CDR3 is TGTGCCAGCAGTGAATTAGACGGGCAGGGGGCTGAAGCTTTCTTT.